A selection of T cell receptor beta chains follows, all from one sample in a study of T cell clonotyping in hematopoietic cell transplantation. Only in-frame clones appear in the TCRdb table, and some are missing; sequencing was by immunoSEQ multiplex PCR. The sample has 4,000 to 4,500 clones; 95% are singletons. The material sequenced was PBMCs, taken 30 days after allogeneic stem cell transplant. The receptors were gathered from a male patient between 45 and 60 years old who had an allogeneic stem cell transplant from a related donor, so the T cells may come from the graft donor. Some clones in this sample may be carry-over from other donors' samples. Each CDR3 is given with its conserved first and last residue. D genes are given only for firm matches. Where a row states a size, it is once, few, many or the class of an expanded clone; other rows omit it.

V	J	D	size	CDR3	DNA
TRBV29-1	TRBJ2-2	TRBD1	.	CSVDRDSTGELFF	TGCAGCGTTGATAGGGACAGCACCGGGGAGCTGTTTTTT
TRBV29-1	TRBJ2-3	TRBD2	.	CSVRTSGRAADTQYF	TGCAGCGTTCGGACTAGCGGGAGGGCCGCAGATACGCAGTATTTT
TRBV6-4	TRBJ2-1	.	.	CASSDGNSRFNEQFF	TGTGCCAGCAGTGACGGAAACAGCCGTTTCAATGAGCAGTTCTTC
TRBV6-5	TRBJ1-4	.	.	CASCRTQSNEKLFF	TGTGCCAGCTGTCGGACACAAAGTAATGAAAAACTGTTTTTT
TRBV11-3	TRBJ1-1	TRBD1	.	CASSLSGQGSFF	TGTGCCAGCAGCTTATCGGGACAGGGGAGTTTCTTT
TRBV28	TRBJ2-5	TRBD1	.	CASSSGGTGEETQYF	TGTGCCAGCAGTTCGGGTGGGACAGGGGAAGAGACCCAGTACTTC
TRBV6-6	TRBJ1-1	.	.	CASSRTDDEAFF	TGTGCCAGCAGCCGGACGGATGATGAAGCTTTCTTT
TRBV7-9	TRBJ2-1	TRBD2	.	CASRGSSGPSYNEQFF	TGTGCCAGCAGGGGCTCTAGCGGTCCTTCCTACAATGAGCAGTTCTTC
TRBV10-3	TRBJ2-3	.	.	CAISESGTPAF	TGTGCCATCAGTGAGTCCGGGACCCCCGCGTTT
TRBV5-8	TRBJ2-1	.	.	CASSLSPRTEQFF	TGTGCCAGCAGCTTGTCCCCGCGGACTGAGCAGTTCTTC
TRBV30	TRBJ1-5	.	.	CAWREQVNQPQHF	TGTGCCTGGAGAGAACAGGTCAATCAGCCCCAGCATTTT
TRBV30	TRBJ2-7	TRBD1	.	CAWSSRQGRWYEQYF	TGTGCCTGGAGTTCCCGACAGGGTCGGTGGTACGAGCAGTACTTC
TRBV29-1	TRBJ2-1	TRBD2	once	CSETGTSGVDEQFF	TGCAGCGAGACCGGGACTAGCGGGGTAGATGAGCAGTTCTTC
TRBV19	TRBJ1-1	TRBD1	.	CASSPGTGISRTEAFF	TGTGCCAGTAGTCCCGGGACAGGGATTTCTCGCACTGAAGCTTTCTTT
TRBV28	TRBJ1-1	.	.	CASSFGTGHRVNTEAFF	TGTGCCAGCAGTTTCGGGACGGGACACCGAGTGAACACTGAAGCTTTCTTT
TRBV21-1	TRBJ2-1	.	.	CASSKRSRERIYNEQFF	TGTGCCAGCAGCAAGAGAAGCCGGGAGCGCATTTACAATGAGCAGTTCTTC
TRBV29-1	TRBJ2-2	.	.	CSVVRNSNTGELFF	TGCAGCGTTGTGCGTAACTCGAACACCGGGGAGCTGTTTTTT
TRBV12-5	TRBJ2-7	.	.	CASGLVSYEQYF	TGTGCTAGTGGTTTGGTTTCTTACGAGCAGTACTTC
TRBV9	TRBJ1-2	.	once	CASSVYDVGDGYTF	TGTGCCAGCAGCGTTTATGATGTGGGGGATGGCTACACCTTC
TRBV9	TRBJ1-2	.	.	CASSTSGLSYTF	TGTGCCAGCAGCACCTCGGGCCTCAGCTACACCTTC
TRBV4-3	TRBJ2-7	TRBD2	.	CASSQEILAGGAYEQYF	TGCGCCAGCAGCCAAGAAATACTAGCGGGAGGGGCCTACGAGCAGTACTTC
TRBV5-6	TRBJ2-3	TRBD1	.	CASSLGTGLSTDTQYF	TGTGCCAGCAGCTTGGGGACAGGATTAAGCACAGATACGCAGTATTTT
TRBV6-4	TRBJ1-3	.	.	CASSLDFYSGNTIYF	TGTGCCAGCAGCCTCGACTTCTACTCTGGAAACACCATATATTTT
TRBV7-9	TRBJ2-5	TRBD2	.	CASSLATSGGDPEETQYF	TGTGCCAGCAGCTTAGCGACTAGCGGGGGGGACCCCGAAGAGACCCAGTACTTC
TRBV7-2	TRBJ2-7	.	.	CASSLARDSYEQYF	TGTGCCAGCAGCTTAGCCCGGGACTCCTACGAGCAGTACTTC
TRBV12-1	TRBJ2-7	.	.	CASSSPGNQWAEQYF	TGTGCCAGCAGCTCTCCCGGGAACCAGTGGGCCGAGCAGTACTTC
TRBV19	TRBJ1-1	.	.	CASSGGEYTEAFF	TGTGCCAGTAGCGGGGGGGAGTACACTGAAGCTTTCTTT
TRBV9	TRBJ1-2	.	once	CASSVFPQAPYGYTF	TGTGCCAGCAGCGTCTTCCCCCAGGCCCCCTATGGCTACACCTTC
TRBV11-2	TRBJ1-1	.	.	CASSWRTNTEAFF	TGTGCCAGCAGCTGGAGGACAAACACTGAAGCTTTCTTT
TRBV5-1	TRBJ1-2	TRBD1	.	CASSLMTGGDGYTF	TGCGCCAGCAGCTTGATGACAGGGGGGGATGGCTACACCTTC
TRBV18	TRBJ1-2	.	.	CASSPGGNYGYTF	TGTGCCAGCTCACCAGGAGGGAACTATGGCTACACCTTC
TRBV6-1	TRBJ1-1	.	.	CASSHRTENTEAFF	TGTGCCAGCAGTCATCGGACAGAGAACACTGAAGCTTTCTTT
TRBV5-8	TRBJ2-7	.	.	CASSLVGGTYEQYF	TGTGCCAGCAGCTTGGTTGGCGGGACCTACGAGCAGTACTTC
TRBV6-5	TRBJ1-1	.	.	CASSPRAGIPVAFF	TGTGCCAGCAGTCCACGAGCTGGTATCCCGGTGGCTTTCTTT
TRBV5-4	TRBJ1-2	TRBD1	.	CASSSDRGYGYTF	TGTGCCAGCAGCTCGGACAGGGGCTATGGCTACACCTTC
TRBV28	TRBJ2-4	.	.	CASSTKGVIQYF	TGTGCCAGCAGTACGAAGGGGGTCATTCAGTACTTC
TRBV11-2	TRBJ2-3	.	.	CASSRLGTTDTQYF	TGTGCCAGCAGCCGCTTAGGGACGACAGATACGCAGTATTTT
TRBV7-9	TRBJ1-4	.	.	CASSLKKGRDEKLFF	TGTGCCAGCAGCCTTAAAAAGGGTAGAGACGAAAAACTGTTTTTT
TRBV9	TRBJ1-2	.	.	CASRGYREGYYGYTF	TGTGCCAGCAGGGGCTACAGGGAGGGGTACTATGGCTACACCTTC
TRBV6-5	TRBJ2-3	.	.	CASSDTTGDTQYF	TGTGCCAGCTCCGACACAACCGGGGATACGCAGTATTTT
TRBV19	TRBJ1-5	.	.	CASSDRQAPYSNQPQHF	TGTGCCAGTAGTGATAGACAGGCTCCTTATAGCAATCAGCCCCAGCATTTT
TRBV4-3	TRBJ2-1	TRBD2	few	CASSQVAGGLYNEQFF	TGCGCCAGCAGCCAGGTAGCGGGGGGCCTGTACAATGAGCAGTTCTTC